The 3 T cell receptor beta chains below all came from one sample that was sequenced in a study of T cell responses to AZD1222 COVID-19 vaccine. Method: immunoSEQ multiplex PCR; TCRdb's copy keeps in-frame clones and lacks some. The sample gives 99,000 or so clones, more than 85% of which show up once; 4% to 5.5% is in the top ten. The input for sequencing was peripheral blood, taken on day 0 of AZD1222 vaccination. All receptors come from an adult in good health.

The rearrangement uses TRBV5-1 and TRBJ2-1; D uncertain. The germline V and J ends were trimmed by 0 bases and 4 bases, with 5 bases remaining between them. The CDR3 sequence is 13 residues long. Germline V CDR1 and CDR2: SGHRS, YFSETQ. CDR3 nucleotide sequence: TGCGCCAGCAGCTTGGCCCTTTACAATGAGCAGTTCTTC. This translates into CASSLALYNEQFF.

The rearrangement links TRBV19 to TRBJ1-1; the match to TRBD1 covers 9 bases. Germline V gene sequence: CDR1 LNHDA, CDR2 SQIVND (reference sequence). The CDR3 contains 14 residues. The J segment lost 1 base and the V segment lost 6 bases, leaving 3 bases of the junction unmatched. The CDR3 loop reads CASRLTGGNTEAFF. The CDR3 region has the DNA TGTGCCAGTAGATTGACAGGGGGGAACACTGAAGCTTTCTTT.

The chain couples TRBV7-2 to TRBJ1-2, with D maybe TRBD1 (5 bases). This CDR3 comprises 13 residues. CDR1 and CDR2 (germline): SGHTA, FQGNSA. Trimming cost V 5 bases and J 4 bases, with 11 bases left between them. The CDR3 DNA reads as TGTGCCAGCAGCCCAGTTGGGGGCTATGGCTACACCTTC. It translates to CASSPVGGYGYTF.